The 16 T cell receptor beta chains below all came from one sample that was sequenced in a study of T cell changes during pregnancy in multiple sclerosis. Clones were read by immunoSEQ multiplex PCR, and TCRdb kept only the in-frame ones, dropping some. The sample includes tens of thousands of clones, approximately 90% of them seen just once. The sequencing here drew on CD8+ T cells from peripheral blood mononuclear cells, taken before pregnancy. The receptors here all came from a female donor with multiple sclerosis, enrolled in a pregnancy study.

This clone was picked up one time. This chain joins TRBV7-9 and TRBJ2-3; 12 bases fit TRBD2. This CDR3 comprises 19 residues. J was trimmed by 6 bases and V by 4 bases; bases with no gene match: 17. CDR1 is SEHNR, CDR2 FQNEAQ, per germline (reference sequence). CDR3 coding DNA: TGTGCCAGCAGCTCCCTTAGAACGACTAGCGGGAGTTCGTCGGATACGCAGTATTTT. Protein sequence: CASSSLRTTSGSSSDTQYF.

The rearrangement links TRBV4-3 to TRBJ1-2, with 7 bases aligning to TRBD1. The germline V gene has CDR1 LGHNA and CDR2 YSLEER. The trim removed 1 base at V and 1 base at J, leaving 6 bases unmatched. The CDR3 sequence is 16 residues long. The CDR3 region has the DNA TGCGCCAGCAGCCAAGGGCGGGACAGCCTTAACTATGGCTACACCTTC. Its protein product is CASSQGRDSLNYGYTF.

V is TRBV27 and J is TRBJ1-2; D is perhaps TRBD1 (5 bases). CDR3 length: 14 amino acids. Germline V CDR1 and CDR2: MNHEY, SMNVEV (reference sequence). Trimming cost V 4 bases and J 2 bases, with 11 bases left between them. The CDR3: CASSSQGQNYGYTF. In DNA, the CDR3 is TGTGCCAGCAGTTCCCAGGGCCAAAACTATGGCTACACCTTC.

This clone was observed a handful of times. The chain links TRBV5-1 to TRBJ2-7; 9 positions match TRBD1. Germline values: CDR1 SGHRS, CDR2 YFSETQ. V was pared by 2 bases and J by 0 bases, with 9 bases of the junction left unmatched. CDR3 length equals 17 residues. CDR3 in DNA: TGCGCCAGCAGCTTAAGCCTGGGGGACAGGGTCTCCTACGAGCAGTACTTC. As protein: CASSLSLGDRVSYEQYF.

The chain couples TRBV2 to TRBJ2-7; TRBD1 matches at 9 bases. CDR1 is SNHLY, CDR2 FYNNEI, per germline. This CDR3 comprises 13 residues. V gave up 6 bases and J gave up 1 base; unmatched junction bases: 1. CDR3 nucleotides: TGTGCCAGCAGGGGACAGGGATCCTACGAGCAGTACTTC. Its translation is CASRGQGSYEQYF. Together with reference TRBV2 and TRBJ2-7, the CDR3 gives the full variable domain: EPEVTQTPSHQVTQMGQEVILRCVPISNHLYFYWYRQILGQKVEFLVSFYNNEISEKSEIFDDQFSVERPDGSNFTLKIRSTKLEDSAMYFCASRGQGSYEQYFGPGTRLTVT.

The rearrangement joins TRBV30 to TRBJ1-4; D call uncertain. The CDR3 is 13 amino acids. Per germline, CDR1 GTSNPN and CDR2 SVGIG (reference sequence). V lost 0 bases and J lost 13, with 15 bases in between. Here the CDR3 reads CAWSVPLRQGLFF. Here the CDR3 DNA reads TGTGCCTGGAGTGTACCTCTGAGGCAAGGACTGTTTTTT. The full variable domain, its missing parts supplied by reference TRBV30 and TRBJ1-4, is SQTIHQWPATLVQPVGSPLSLECTVEGTSNPNLYWYRQAAGRGLQLLFYSVGIGQISSEVPQNLSASRPQDRQFILSSKKLLLSDSGFYLCAWSVPLRQGLFFGSGTQLSVL.

This chain uses TRBV7-2 with TRBJ2-2; a weak D match, TRBD1 (5 bases). This CDR3 has 18 amino acids. Trimming shortened V by 1 base and J by 4 bases, and 19 bases separated the two germline ends. Germline CDR1 reads SGHTA; CDR2 reads FQGNSA. The CDR3 spells CASSLVNIPRGGTGELFF. In DNA, the CDR3 is TGTGCCAGCAGCTTAGTTAATATTCCAAGGGGCGGCACCGGGGAGCTGTTTTTT.

This chain joins TRBV5-1 and TRBJ2-7; 8 bases are shared with TRBD2. The J segment lost 3 bases and the V segment lost 0 bases, leaving 20 bases of the junction unmatched. This CDR3 contains 20 residues. Germline V gene lookup returns CDR1 SGHRS and CDR2 YFSETQ. This chain's CDR3 is CASSLGGISAGGRTLYEQYF. In nucleotides, the CDR3 is TGCGCCAGCAGCTTGGGGGGGATTTCGGCGGGAGGCCGAACTCTCTACGAGCAGTACTTC.

This chain connects TRBV5-1 to TRBJ2-1; D perhaps matches TRBD1 (5 bases). Looked up from germline, CDR1 is SGHRS and CDR2 is YFSETQ. The CDR3 extends over 18 amino acids. Trimming cost V 1 base and J 0 bases, with 17 bases left between them. The CDR3 loop reads CASSLPPLDDSSYNEQFF. The CDR3 coding sequence is TGCGCCAGCAGCTTGCCGCCCCTGGATGACAGCTCCTACAATGAGCAGTTCTTC.

V is TRBV18 and J is TRBJ2-7; tentative D call: TRBD1 (6 bases). Germline CDR1 is KGHSH and CDR2 is LQKENI. Trimming stripped 1 base from V and 0 bases from J, with 19 bases between. The CDR3 extends over 18 amino acids. This CDR3 reads CASSPLRQGFRISYEQYF. The CDR3 bases are TGTGCCAGCTCACCACTGAGGCAGGGGTTTAGAATCTCCTACGAGCAGTACTTC.

This clone came up a few times. The chain combines TRBV6-4 with TRBJ1-2; TRBD1 agrees at 8 bases. CDR1 is MRHNA and CDR2 is SNTAGT in the germline V gene. The CDR3 totals 15 residues. With 3 bases clipped from V and 0 bases from J, the junction kept 3 bases outside the gene matches. The CDR3 spells CASSEQGEANYGYTF. In nucleotides, the CDR3 is TGTGCCAGCAGTGAACAGGGGGAGGCTAACTATGGCTACACCTTC.

The chain recombines TRBV5-4 with TRBJ2-1; possible D gene TRBD2, 6 bases. In germline, CDR1 is SGHNT, CDR2 YYREEE (reference sequence). V was trimmed by 3 bases and J by 9 bases, leaving 19 bases between them. This CDR3 contains 15 residues. The CDR3 here is CASSSGTGWVGEQFF. The CDR3, as DNA: TGTGCCAGCAGCTCCGGGACTGGCTGGGTTGGTGAGCAGTTCTTC.

V is TRBV29-1 and J is TRBJ2-1, with 14 nucleotides matching TRBD2. Trimming cost V 6 bases and J 9 bases; bases outside gene matches: 7. The germline gives CDR1 SQVTM, CDR2 ANQGSEA. This CDR3 has 14 residues. The CDR3 DNA reads as TGCAGCGTCGCCGGGACTAGCGGGAGTAGTGAGCAGTTCTTC. Translated, it gives CSVAGTSGSSEQFF.

CDR3 coding DNA: TGTGCCAGCAGTCTAGCGGGGGGGGACTACAATGAGCAGTTCTTC. Its translation: CASSLAGGDYNEQFF. The gene calls are TRBV27 and TRBJ2-1, with 12 positions matching TRBD2. CDR1 is MNHEY and CDR2 is SMNVEV in the germline V gene (reference sequence). The J segment lost 3 bases and the V segment lost 5 bases, leaving 2 bases of the junction unmatched. This CDR3 contains 15 residues.

V usage is TRBV10-3 and J usage is TRBJ2-1; unclear D gene. Deletions cut 4 bases from V and 5 bases from J, with 15 bases between. The CDR3 has 15 amino acids. CDR1 and CDR2 from the germline V gene are ENHRY and SYGVKD. The CDR3 region is CAISGPDKINNEQFF. DNA for the CDR3: TGTGCCATCAGTGGGCCCGACAAGATTAACAATGAGCAGTTCTTC.

The chain combines TRBV12-5 with TRBJ1-5, with TRBD1 as a possible D gene (6 bases). Trimming shortened V by 5 bases and J by 5 bases, and 16 bases separated the two germline ends. The CDR3 has 15 residues. The germline V gene encodes CDR1 LGHNT and CDR2 FRNRAP. The CDR3 sequence is CASGPGTPVHQPQHF. CDR3 bases: TGTGCTAGTGGTCCCGGGACACCTGTTCATCAGCCCCAGCATTTT.